A single T cell receptor beta chain is shown here with its context. This table comes from immunoSEQ multiplex PCR, and its TCRdb copy is limited to in-frame clones, with some not included. The sample records over 100,000 clones, around 92% being singletons. The data derive from a study of siplizumab effects on memory and regulatory T cells. Germline values: CDR1 SGHTA, CDR2 FQGNSA. The V gene lost 4 bases and the J gene lost 7 bases, with 16 bases spanning the gap. The CDR3 runs 14 residues. J is TRBJ2-5 and V is TRBV7-2; D not resolved. The clonotype originates from a human donor in good health. Sequencing was done on a sample of Tregs sorted from blood. The CDR3 is CASSSQDGLGTQYF. Here the CDR3 DNA reads TGTGCCAGCAGCTCCCAGGACGGATTGGGGACCCAGTACTTC.